This TCR beta chain is from a study of Ad26.COV2.S vaccination and SARS-CoV-2 variants. Study-wide context: Once or twice, 56 days apart, Ad26.COV2.S was delivered intramuscularly.

V shed 3 bases, J shed 7 bases, and the junction held 5 bases outside the gene matches. The CDR3 runs 14 residues. CDR1 is MNHEY, CDR2 SMNVEV, per germline (reference sequence). Using immunoSEQ multiplex PCR, the repertoire was profiled, and TCRdb retains in-frame clones only, with some absent. This sample has under 600,000 clones; about 88% occur once, and the top ten carry around 1.6%. The treatment is: around 19 received Ad26.COV2.S at low or high dose, single or two shots; 5 received placebo; per-sample allocation not given. The investigators took samples on day 63 after the first vaccine or placebo injection.

V gene TRBV27 combines with J gene TRBJ1-4, with 7 bases fitting TRBD1. This sample comprised peripheral blood, obtained in a trial of Ad26.COV2.S vaccine versus placebo. The receptor was isolated from a person between 18 and 65 years old who received the Ad26.COV2.S COVID-19 vaccine or a placebo. For the CDR3, the DNA is TGTGCCAGCAGTTTTGCAGGGGGTGCTGAAAAACTGTTTTTT. It translates to CASSFAGGAEKLFF. Supplemented by reference TRBV27 and TRBJ1-4, the full variable domain reads EAQVTQNPRYLITVTGKKLTVTCSQNMNHEYMSWYRQDPGLGLRQIYYSMNVEVTDKGDVPEGYKVSRKEKRNFPLILESPSPNQTSLYFCASSFAGGAEKLFFGSGTQLSVL.